This TCR beta chain was found in a study of CD8 T cells in ankylosing spondylitis. Study-wide findings and caveats: Within ankylosing spondylitis blood, a TCR beta motif made up of seven to nine highly homologous variants appeared to be characteristic. As reported, disease-linked clones showed significant enrichment in matched ankylosing spondylitis synovial fluid.

The sample holds many counts of this clonotype. No antigen is known for it. This CDR3 is 14 amino acids long. Losses at the gene ends were 2 bases for V and 7 bases for J; bases not matched to a gene: 8. The germline gives CDR1 DFQATT, CDR2 SNEGSKA (reference sequence). Making use of molecular barcodes, quantitative 5'-RACE generated TCR beta libraries. One entry per CDR3 protein, called by TCRdb with MiXCR from the 5' RACE reads. Of 750,000 to 850,000 distinct CDR3 sequences listed, 10% to 15% are singletons. The J gene is TRBJ1-1, the V gene TRBV20-1; TRBD1 agrees at 9 bases. What was sequenced was blood, either unsorted or a sorted T cell fraction (not recorded which). The source is a male donor with ankylosing spondylitis. CDR3 nucleotides: TGCAGTGCTAGAAGGGACAGGGTGTTGCTTGAAGCTTTCTTT. It yields the protein CSARRDRVLLEAFF.